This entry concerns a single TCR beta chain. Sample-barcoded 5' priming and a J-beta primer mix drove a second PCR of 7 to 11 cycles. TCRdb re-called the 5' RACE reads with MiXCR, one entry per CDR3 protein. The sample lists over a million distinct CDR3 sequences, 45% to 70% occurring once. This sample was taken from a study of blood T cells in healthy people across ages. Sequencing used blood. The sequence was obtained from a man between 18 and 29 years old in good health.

The CDR3 bases are TGCGCCAGCAGCTCGGACGGGAACTCTGGAAACACCATATATTTT. Translation gives CASSSDGNSGNTIYF. This chain connects TRBV5-1 to TRBJ1-3; D gene unclear. Trimming took off 3 bases at V and 0 bases at J, with 10 bases between the two ends. This CDR3 has 15 residues. Germline CDR1 reads SGHRS; CDR2 reads YFSETQ.